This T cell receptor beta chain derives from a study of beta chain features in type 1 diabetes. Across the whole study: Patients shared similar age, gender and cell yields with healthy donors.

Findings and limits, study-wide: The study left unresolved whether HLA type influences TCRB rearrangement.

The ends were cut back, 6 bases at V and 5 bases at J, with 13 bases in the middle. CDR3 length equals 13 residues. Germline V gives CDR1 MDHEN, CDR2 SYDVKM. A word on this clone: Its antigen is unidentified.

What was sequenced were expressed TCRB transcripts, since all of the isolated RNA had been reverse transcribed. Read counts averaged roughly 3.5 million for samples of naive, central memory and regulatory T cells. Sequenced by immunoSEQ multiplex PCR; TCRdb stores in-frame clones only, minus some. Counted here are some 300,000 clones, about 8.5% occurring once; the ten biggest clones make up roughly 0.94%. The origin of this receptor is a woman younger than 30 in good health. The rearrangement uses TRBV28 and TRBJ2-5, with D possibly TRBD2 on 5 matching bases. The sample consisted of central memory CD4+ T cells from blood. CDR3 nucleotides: TGTGCCAGCAGCCGCCAGGACTTGGAGACCCAGTACTTC. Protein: CASSRQDLETQYF.